The rows below give T cell receptor beta chains drawn from one sample of a study of cytomegalovirus exposure and HLA in healthy donors. Data came from immunoSEQ multiplex PCR; TCRdb stores just in-frame clones and leaves some out. Of under 200,000 clones listed, around 81% are singletons. The sequencing input was PBMCs. The receptors come from a young woman in good health and CMV-seropositive. The CDR3 runs from the conserved cysteine through the conserved F or W. D genes are given only for firm matches. Not every row has a clone size; where given, it reads once, few, many or a size class.

TRBJ2-1 | NA | TRBV5-1 | TRBD1 | TGCGCCAGCAGCTATACAGGGGTAGGAGATCTTACGGATGAGCAGTTCTTC | CASSYTGVGDLTDEQFF
TRBJ2-5 | NA | TRBV11-2 | TRBD2 | TGTGCCAGCAGCAGAAGCGGGGGGCTGCAAGAGACCCAGTACTTC | CASSRSGGLQETQYF
TRBJ1-3 | NA | TRBV6-1 | NA | TGTGCCAGTATAAGCCGGGTCGGCGGAAACACCATATATTTT | CASISRVGGNTIYF
TRBJ1-2 | NA | TRBV6-5 | TRBD1 | TGTGCCAGCAGTTACACCTACTCCGGGACAGGGCATGGCTACACCTTC | CASSYTYSGTGHGYTF
TRBJ1-3 | NA | TRBV19 | TRBD1 | TGTGCCAGTAGTTTATCGGACAGGAGCTCTGGAAACACCATATATTTT | CASSLSDRSSGNTIYF
TRBJ2-3 | NA | TRBV30 | TRBD2 | TGTGCCTGGAACAGCGGGGGCCCTAATACGCAGTATTTT | CAWNSGGPNTQYF
TRBJ2-5 | NA | TRBV5-1 | TRBD2 | TGCGCCAGCAGCTTGGGGGCGGGGGTGGAGACCCAGTACTTC | CASSLGAGVETQYF
TRBJ2-1 | NA | TRBV12-5 | NA | TGTGCTAGTGGTTTGTACTCCTATACTGAGCAGTTCTTC | CASGLYSYTEQFF
TRBJ2-2 | NA | TRBV30 | NA | TGTGCCTGGTCGGAGGGGGCTGATTCCGGGGAGCTGTTTTTT | CAWSEGADSGELFF
TRBJ2-1 | few | TRBV10-3 | TRBD1 | TGTGCCATCAGTGAGACGGCCCAGGGACAGGATGAGCAGTTCTTC | CAISETAQGQDEQFF
TRBJ1-1 | NA | TRBV4-1 | NA | TGCGCCAGCAGCCCTCACACAGGGTCTCCTGAAGCTTTCTTT | CASSPHTGSPEAFF
TRBJ1-2 | NA | TRBV4-3 | NA | TGCGCCAGCAGCCAAGACCTCCCAGCTAACTATGGCTACACCTTC | CASSQDLPANYGYTF
TRBJ2-2 | NA | TRBV5-1 | NA | TGCGCCAGCAGCCGCGGACGGGATTCCGGGGAGCTGTTTTTT | CASSRGRDSGELFF
TRBJ1-3 | few | TRBV4-1 | NA | TGCGCCAGCAGCCAAGGTCAGGGGACTGGAAACACCATATATTTT | CASSQGQGTGNTIYF
TRBJ2-1 | NA | TRBV20-1 | NA | TGCAGCCCCTCGGGGAGCAATGAGCAGTTCTTC | CSPSGSNEQFF
TRBJ2-3 | NA | TRBV6-1 | NA | TGTGCCACTACGCCCTTTACAGATACGCAGTATTTT | CATTPFTDTQYF
TRBJ1-5 | once | TRBV19 | NA | TGTGCCAGTAGTATTAGCGGGTCGAGCAATCAGCCCCAGCATTTT | CASSISGSSNQPQHF
TRBJ1-6 | once | TRBV11-3 | TRBD1 | TGTGCCAGCAGCCAACAGGGGGATAATTCACCCCTCCACTTT | CASSQQGDNSPLHF
TRBJ1-2 | NA | TRBV30 | TRBD1 | TGTGCCTGGAGTGGCCCGAGACAGGGGAACTATGGCTACACCTTC | CAWSGPRQGNYGYTF
TRBJ1-5 | once | TRBV12-2 | NA | TGTGCAAGTCGACTGACAGGGGGGTATCGTCAGCCCCAGCATTTT | CASRLTGGYRQPQHF
TRBJ1-2 | NA | TRBV4-2 | NA | TGTGCCAGCAGCCTCCTCGGCAGGGACTATGGCTACACCTTC | CASSLLGRDYGYTF
TRBJ2-3 | NA | TRBV7-9 | NA | TGTGCCAGCAGCTTATTGGGGGCGCTCGATACGCAGTATTTT | CASSLLGALDTQYF
TRBJ1-5 | NA | TRBV7-8 | NA | TGTGCCAGCAGCTCGACAGGCGGCAATCAGCCCCAGCATTTT | CASSSTGGNQPQHF
TRBJ2-7 | NA | TRBV5-1 | NA | TGCGCCAGCAGCTTGGGAGGGTTCGCCTACGAGCAGTACTTC | CASSLGGFAYEQYF